One sample yielded the 15 T cell receptor beta chains listed below, sequenced in a study of T cells in Graves' hyperthyroidism and ophthalmopathy (dated by TCRdb to 2018 to 2020). Library preparation used multiplex PCR. The run used an Illumina HiSeq 2000. The TCR beta CDR3 regions were amplified from RNA transcripts. For the first round of RT-PCR on the TCR CDR3, the HTBI primer set was used together with the Qiagen OneStep RT-PCR kit. Starting from the raw public reads, TCRdb applied fastp trimming at Q25, assembled clones with MiXCR and retained in-frame beta chains. Rows are combined by CDR3 protein, so each entry shows the most common genes and DNA. The sample records 550,000 to 600,000 distinct CDR3 sequences, 12% to 15% of which are singletons. Roughly 7.1% of the sample is in the top ten clones. Sequenced: blood. The source of these receptors is a young woman with Graves' ophthalmopathy.

This chain connects TRBV6-1 to TRBJ2-1; D remains unclear. V was trimmed by 5 bases and J by 2 bases, leaving 16 bases between them. CDR1 is MNHNS, CDR2 SASEGT, per germline. The CDR3 spans 16 residues. The CDR3 DNA is TGTGCCAGCAGTTATATGGTCTCACAAACCTACAATGAGCAGTTCTTC. Translation gives CASSYMVSQTYNEQFF.

The table lists this clonotype with many counts. The chain uses TRBV10-3 and TRBJ2-5, with 8 bases lining up with TRBD1. CDR3 length: 14 residues. Trimming cost V 5 bases and J 3 bases; bases outside gene matches: 5. CDR1 is ENHRY and CDR2 is SYGVKD in the germline V gene. The CDR3 loop reads CAISFGQGKETQYF. DNA of the CDR3: TGTGCCATCAGTTTCGGACAGGGCAAAGAGACCCAGTACTTC.

This clonotype was observed a handful of times. The chain is built from TRBV10-2 and TRBJ2-5, with 8 nucleotides matching TRBD2. Germline loops: CDR1 WSHSY, CDR2 SAAADI. The J segment lost 9 bases and the V segment lost 1 base, leaving 7 bases of the junction unmatched. The CDR3 loop spans 14 amino acids. For the CDR3, the DNA is TGCGCCAGCAGTGAGTGGGGAGCGGGGGAGGCCCAGTACTTC. Protein product: CASSEWGAGEAQYF.

This clonotype was counted a few times. This chain links TRBV20-1 with TRBJ2-1; D is ambiguous. V was shortened by 1 base and J by 9 bases, with 16 bases between the two germline ends. Germline values: CDR1 DFQATT, CDR2 SNEGSKA (reference sequence). CDR3 size: 14 residues. The CDR3 bases are TGCAGTGCTAGAGTCTGGAGTCAGGCCGGTGAGCAGTTCTTC. As protein: CSARVWSQAGEQFF.

This clonotype was seen a few times. The rearrangement uses TRBV24-1 and TRBJ2-1; 10 bases are a match to TRBD1. The CDR3 spans 15 residues. Looked up from germline, CDR1 is KGHDR and CDR2 is SFDVKD. After removal of 2 bases from V and 7 bases from J, the junction contained 4 bases not matched to a gene. CDR3 DNA sequence: TGTGCCACCAGTGATTCGGGACAGGGGATTAATGAGCAGTTCTTC. This encodes CATSDSGQGINEQFF.

This clonotype occurred a few times. This chain joins TRBV6-6 and TRBJ1-3; the D gene is possibly TRBD1 (6 bases). The ends were cut back, 0 bases at V and 4 bases at J, with 16 bases in the middle. Germline values: CDR1 MNHNY, CDR2 SVGAGI (reference sequence). This CDR3 has 17 amino acids. In nucleotides, the CDR3 is TGTGCCAGCAGTTACTCGATAGGGGGGAACTTCGGAAACACCATATATTTT. This codes for CASSYSIGGNFGNTIYF.

This clonotype was seen a handful of times. The chain has TRBV4-2 and TRBJ1-2; no reliable D call. Trimming stripped 0 bases from V and 8 bases from J, with 16 bases between. Germline V gives CDR1 LGHNA, CDR2 YNFKEQ. This CDR3 has 15 residues. The DNA of the CDR3 is TGTGCCAGCAGCCAAGATCTGTGGAGGGTACGAGGCTACACCTTC. It specifies CASSQDLWRVRGYTF.

This clonotype was detected a few times. One end of the junction varies from germline; a read error may be responsible. The J gene is TRBJ2-3, the V gene TRBV7-2, with a weak D call TRBD2 (6 bases). The CDR3 has 15 amino acids. In germline, CDR1 is SGHTA, CDR2 FQGNSA. The CDR3 coding sequence is TGCGCCAGCAGCCAAGCAAGGTGGGGGGAAGATACGCAGTATTTT. Translating it yields CASSQARWGEDTQYF.

This clonotype showed up many times. J is TRBJ2-5 and V is TRBV12-3 or TRBV12-4, with TRBD2 identical over 10 bases. The length of the CDR3 is 14 residues. The V gene end was trimmed by 6 bases and the J gene end by 3 bases; junction bases not matched to a gene: 4. CDR3 loop: CASRRTSGKETQYF. CDR3 in DNA: TGTGCCAGCAGGCGGACTAGCGGAAAAGAGACCCAGTACTTC.

This clonotype was counted at least ten times. The chain has TRBV7-6 and TRBJ2-7; TRBD2 agrees at 15 bases. The CDR3 contains 18 residues. V shed 2 bases and J 7 bases; nucleotides not matched to a gene: 12. Germline assignment: CDR1 SGHVS and CDR2 FNYEAQ. The CDR3 spells CASSLRLAGTSGRIEQYF. CDR3 bases: TGTGCCAGCAGCTTAAGGCTCGCCGGGACTAGCGGGAGGATTGAGCAGTACTTC.

This clonotype has ten or more counts. The chain has TRBV28 and TRBJ2-1; 11 bases line up with TRBD2. Trimming cost V 10 bases and J 4 bases; bases outside gene matches: 9. Germline loops: CDR1 MDHEN, CDR2 SYDVKM. The CDR3 consists of 15 residues. As DNA, the CDR3 is TGTGCCACCAAACCGGGACTAGCGGAGTACAATGAGCAGTTCTTC. Its translation: CATKPGLAEYNEQFF.

A note on this clonotype: Being one base from a much bigger clone, this may be a read error. The gene calls are TRBV6-1 and TRBJ2-7, with 7 bases identical to TRBD2. This CDR3 contains 12 residues. Germline V gene data show CDR1 as MNHNS and CDR2 as SASEGT. Germline trimming cut 8 bases from V and 2 bases from J; bases unmatched to any gene: 3. CDR3 nucleotides: TGTGCCAGCGGAGCGGGGACCTACGAGCAGTACTTC. Amino acid sequence: CASGAGTYEQYF.

This clonotype was observed at least ten times. The genes are TRBV6-1 and TRBJ1-2; no clear D. The CDR3 sequence is 12 residues long. Per germline, CDR1 MNHNS and CDR2 SASEGT. Trimming shortened V by 8 bases and J by 1 base, and 8 bases separated the two germline ends. CDR3 bases: TGTGCCAGCCAAGGGCTTAACTATGGCTACACCTTC. It yields the protein CASQGLNYGYTF.

This clonotype was recorded only once. This CDR3 is CASSPSPGTGDQPQHF. DNA for the CDR3: TGTGCCAGCAGCCCTAGCCCCGGGACAGGGGATCAGCCCCAGCATTTT. The genes are TRBV7-2 and TRBJ1-5; 10 bases fit TRBD1. The germline CDR1 and CDR2 sequences are SGHTA and FQGNSA. Losses at the gene ends were 5 bases for V and 5 bases for J; bases not matched to a gene: 9. CDR3 length: 16 residues.

This clonotype showed up many times. V and J are TRBV2 and TRBJ2-7; D unresolved. From germline, CDR1 is SNHLY and CDR2 FYNNEI. CDR3 size: 13 residues. Trimming took 3 bases from V and 7 from J, leaving 13 bases between them. The CDR3 protein is CASSDRLKVEQYF. In DNA, the CDR3 is TGTGCCAGCAGTGACAGGCTTAAGGTGGAGCAGTACTTC.